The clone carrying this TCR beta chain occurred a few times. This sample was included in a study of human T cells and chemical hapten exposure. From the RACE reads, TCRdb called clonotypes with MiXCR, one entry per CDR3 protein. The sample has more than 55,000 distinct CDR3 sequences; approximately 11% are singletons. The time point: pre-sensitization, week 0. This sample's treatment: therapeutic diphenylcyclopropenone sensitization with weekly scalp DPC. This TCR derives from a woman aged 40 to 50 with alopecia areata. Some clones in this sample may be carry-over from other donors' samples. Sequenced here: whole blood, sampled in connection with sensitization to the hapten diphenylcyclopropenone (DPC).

CDR3: CSSPGQGASTDTQYF. The CDR3 bases are TGCAGCTCCCCGGGACAGGGCGCTAGCACAGATACGCAGTATTTT. This chain joins TRBV20-1 and TRBJ2-3; 9 bases line up with TRBD1. Germline CDR1 is DFQATT and CDR2 is SNEGSKA (reference sequence). The CDR3 covers 15 residues.